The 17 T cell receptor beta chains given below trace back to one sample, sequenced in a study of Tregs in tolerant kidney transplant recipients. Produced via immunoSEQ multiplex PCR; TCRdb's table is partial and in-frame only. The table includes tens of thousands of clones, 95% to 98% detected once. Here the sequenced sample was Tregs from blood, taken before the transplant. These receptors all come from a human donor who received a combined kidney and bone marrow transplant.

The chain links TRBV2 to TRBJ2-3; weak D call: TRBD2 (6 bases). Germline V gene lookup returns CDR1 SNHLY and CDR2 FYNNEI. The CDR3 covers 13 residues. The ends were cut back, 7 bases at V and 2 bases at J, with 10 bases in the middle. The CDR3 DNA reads TGTGCCAGCACGGGACTGTACACAGATACGCAGTATTTT. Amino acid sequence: CASTGLYTDTQYF.

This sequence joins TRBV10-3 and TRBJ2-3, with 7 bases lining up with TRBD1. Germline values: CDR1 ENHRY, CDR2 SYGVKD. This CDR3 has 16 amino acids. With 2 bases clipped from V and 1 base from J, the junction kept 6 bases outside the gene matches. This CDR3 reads CAISETGEAGTDTQYF. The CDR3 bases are TGTGCCATCAGTGAGACAGGGGAAGCAGGCACAGATACGCAGTATTTT.

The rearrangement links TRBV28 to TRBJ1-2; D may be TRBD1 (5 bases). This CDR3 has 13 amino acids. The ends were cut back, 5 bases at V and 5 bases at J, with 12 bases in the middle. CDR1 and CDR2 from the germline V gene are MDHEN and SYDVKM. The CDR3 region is CASSVLDSYGYTF. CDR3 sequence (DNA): TGTGCCAGCAGTGTACTCGACAGTTATGGCTACACCTTC.

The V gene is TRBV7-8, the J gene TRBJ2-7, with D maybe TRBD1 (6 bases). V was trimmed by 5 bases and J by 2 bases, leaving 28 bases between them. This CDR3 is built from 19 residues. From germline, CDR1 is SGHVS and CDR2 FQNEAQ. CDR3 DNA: TGTGCCAGCAGCCTAGGACTGGGGTCGGACAGTCCGATTCCCTACGAGCAGTACTTC. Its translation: CASSLGLGSDSPIPYEQYF.

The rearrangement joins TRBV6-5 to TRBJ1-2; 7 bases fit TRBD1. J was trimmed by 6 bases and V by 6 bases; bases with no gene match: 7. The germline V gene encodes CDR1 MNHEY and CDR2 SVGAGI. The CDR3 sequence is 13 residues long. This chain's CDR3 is CASSFADRDGYTF. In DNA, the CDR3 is TGTGCCAGCAGCTTCGCCGACAGGGATGGCTACACCTTC.

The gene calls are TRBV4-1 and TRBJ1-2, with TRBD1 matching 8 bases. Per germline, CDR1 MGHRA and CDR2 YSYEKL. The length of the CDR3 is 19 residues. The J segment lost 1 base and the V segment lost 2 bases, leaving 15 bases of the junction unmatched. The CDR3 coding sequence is TGCGCCAGCAGCCAAAGGTTTCTGGACAGGGATAGAGTTAACTATGGCTACACCTTC. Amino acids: CASSQRFLDRDRVNYGYTF.

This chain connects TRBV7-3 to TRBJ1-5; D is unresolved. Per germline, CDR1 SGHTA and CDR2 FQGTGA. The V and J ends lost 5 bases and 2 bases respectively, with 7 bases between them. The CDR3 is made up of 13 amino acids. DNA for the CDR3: TGTGCCAGCAGCCCCCAGGGCAATCAGCCCCAGCATTTT. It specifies CASSPQGNQPQHF.

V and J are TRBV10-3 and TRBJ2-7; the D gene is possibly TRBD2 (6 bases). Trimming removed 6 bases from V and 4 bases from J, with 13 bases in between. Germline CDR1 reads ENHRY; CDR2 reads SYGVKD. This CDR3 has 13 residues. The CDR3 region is CAIRHPGRYEQYF. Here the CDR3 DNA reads TGTGCCATCAGACACCCGGGGAGGTACGAGCAGTACTTC.

The CDR3 DNA follows: TGTGCCAGCAGCAAACTAGCGGGAGGATACAATGAGCAGTTCTTC. Translating gives CASSKLAGGYNEQFF. This chain connects TRBV7-3 to TRBJ2-1, with 12 bases aligning to TRBD2. Trimming took 5 bases from V and 4 from J; bases not matched to a gene: 3. This CDR3 has 15 amino acids. CDR1 and CDR2 from the germline V gene are SGHTA and FQGTGA.

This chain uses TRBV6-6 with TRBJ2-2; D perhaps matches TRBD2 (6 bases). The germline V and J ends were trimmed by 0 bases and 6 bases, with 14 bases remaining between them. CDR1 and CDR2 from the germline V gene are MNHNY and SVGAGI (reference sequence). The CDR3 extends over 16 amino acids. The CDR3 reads CASSYSPVRGAGELFF. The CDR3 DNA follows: TGTGCCAGCAGTTACTCACCTGTGCGGGGCGCCGGGGAGCTGTTTTTT.

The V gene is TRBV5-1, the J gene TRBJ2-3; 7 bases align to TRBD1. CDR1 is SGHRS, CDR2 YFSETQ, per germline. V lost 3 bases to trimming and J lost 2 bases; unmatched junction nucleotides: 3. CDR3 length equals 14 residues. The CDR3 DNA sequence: TGCGCCAGCAGCTCGGGGACAGTCACAGATACGCAGTATTTT. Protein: CASSSGTVTDTQYF.

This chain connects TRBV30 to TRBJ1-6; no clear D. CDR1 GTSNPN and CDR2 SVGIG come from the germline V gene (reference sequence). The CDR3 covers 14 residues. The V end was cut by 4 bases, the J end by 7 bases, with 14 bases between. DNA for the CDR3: TGTGCCTGGACCGTCGGTCTTACGAATTCACCCCTCCACTTT. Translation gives CAWTVGLTNSPLHF.

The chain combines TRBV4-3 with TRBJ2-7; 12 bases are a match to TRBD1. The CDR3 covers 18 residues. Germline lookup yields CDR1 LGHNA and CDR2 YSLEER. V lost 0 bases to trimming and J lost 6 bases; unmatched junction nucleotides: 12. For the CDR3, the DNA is TGCGCCAGCAGCCAAGATATCTTCCGGGACAGGGGGCTCGGCGAGCAGTACTTC. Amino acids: CASSQDIFRDRGLGEQYF.

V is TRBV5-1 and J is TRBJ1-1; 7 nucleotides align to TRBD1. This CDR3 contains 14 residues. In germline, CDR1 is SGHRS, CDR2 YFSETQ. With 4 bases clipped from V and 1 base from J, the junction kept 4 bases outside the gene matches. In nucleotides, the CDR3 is TGCGCCAGCAGCCCGGGACAGACGAACACTGAAGCTTTCTTT. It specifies CASSPGQTNTEAFF.

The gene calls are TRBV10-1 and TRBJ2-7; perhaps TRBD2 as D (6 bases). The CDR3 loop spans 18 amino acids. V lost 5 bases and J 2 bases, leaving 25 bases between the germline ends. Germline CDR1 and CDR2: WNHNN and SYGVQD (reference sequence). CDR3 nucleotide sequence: TGCGCCAGCAGTAGAACCCCCTATTTTGGGGGGTTGACCTACGAGCAGTACTTC. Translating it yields CASSRTPYFGGLTYEQYF.

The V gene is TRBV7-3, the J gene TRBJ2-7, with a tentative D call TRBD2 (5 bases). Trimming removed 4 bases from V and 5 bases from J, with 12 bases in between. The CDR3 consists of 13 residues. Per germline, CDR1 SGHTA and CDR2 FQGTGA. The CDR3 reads CASSYVGSNEQYF. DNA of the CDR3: TGTGCCAGCAGCTACGTGGGGAGCAACGAGCAGTACTTC. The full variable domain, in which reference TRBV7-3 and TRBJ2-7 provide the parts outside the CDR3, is GAGVSQTPSNKVTEKGKYVELRCDPISGHTALYWYRQSLGQGPEFLIYFQGTGAADDSGLPNDRFFAVRPEGSVSTLKIQRTERGDSAVYLCASSYVGSNEQYFGPGTRLTVT.

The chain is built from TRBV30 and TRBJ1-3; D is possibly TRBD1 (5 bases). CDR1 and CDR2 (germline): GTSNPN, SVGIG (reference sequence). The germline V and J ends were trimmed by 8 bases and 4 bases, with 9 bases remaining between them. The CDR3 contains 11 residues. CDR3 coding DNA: TGTGCCGGGGCGTGGGGAAACACCATATATTTT. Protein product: CAGAWGNTIYF.